The 28 T cell receptor beta chains presented below share a single source sample, sequenced in a study of CD8+CD57+ T cells in acquired aplastic anemia. CDR3 and TCR beta VDJ profiling relied on a genomic DNA template. In TCRdb, the reads were re-called with MiXCR into one record per CDR3 protein. Of about 210,000 distinct CDR3 sequences in the sample, around 32% are singletons; the top ten hold 1% to 1.3%. The sequenced sample was sorted CD4+, CD8+, or CD8+CD57+ T cells (not recorded which) from PBMCs. Every receptor here comes from a human donor in good health, serving as a control.

About this clonotype: Likely a read error: the CDR3 ends without its conserved phenylalanine or tryptophan. This chain connects TRBV7-6 to TRBJ2-1; D perhaps matches TRBD1 (6 bases). This CDR3 region has 14 residues. Germline lookup yields CDR1 SGHVS and CDR2 FNYEAQ. V lost 3 bases to trimming and J lost 2 bases, with 8 bases between them. CDR3 sequence (DNA): TGTGCCAGCAGCTTCGGGACAACCTACAATGAGCAGTTCTCC. It codes for CASSFGTTYNEQFS.

This clonotype was counted ten times or more. The V gene is TRBV20-1, the J gene TRBJ2-3, with D possibly matching TRBD1 (5 bases). The length of the CDR3 is 13 residues. V was trimmed by 0 bases and J by 8 bases, leaving 12 bases between them. Germline CDR1 is DFQATT and CDR2 is SNEGSKA (reference sequence). Here the CDR3 reads CSARDSRQGTQYF. The DNA of the CDR3 is TGCAGTGCTAGAGATTCACGGCAGGGTACGCAGTATTTT.

On this clonotype itself: A read error is possible here, since a much larger clone lies one base away. The V and J genes are TRBV9 and TRBJ1-1, with D tentatively TRBD1 (6 bases). CDR3 length: 15 residues. Germline CDR1 SGDLS, CDR2 YYNGEE. The CDR3 region is CASSASHRVGTEASF. The CDR3 DNA is TGTGCCAGCAGCGCATCACACAGGGTTGGCACTGAAGCTTCCTTT.

The chain has TRBV14 and TRBJ2-3; 8 nucleotides agree with TRBD2. Trimming at V came to 0 bases and at J to 2 bases, leaving 7 bases not matched to a gene. Germline loops: CDR1 SGHDN, CDR2 FVKESK. The CDR3 contains 17 residues. CDR3 sequence reads: CASSQDYGGGTTDTQYF. The DNA of the CDR3 is TGTGCCAGCAGCCAAGATTACGGCGGGGGGACCACAGATACGCAGTATTTT.

With respect to this clonotype: Lacking the conserved final phenylalanine or tryptophan, this CDR3 likely reflects a read error. The V and J genes are TRBV10-3 and TRBJ1-5; a weak D match, TRBD1 (6 bases). The CDR3 has 16 amino acids. Germline CDR1 is ENHRY and CDR2 is SYGVKD. The V end was cut by 1 base, the J end by 6 bases, with 16 bases between. The CDR3 sequence: CAISELGPGTSQPQHL. The CDR3 coding sequence is TGTGCCATCAGTGAGTTGGGACCAGGGACAAGTCAGCCCCAGCATCTT.

The sample holds many counts of this clonotype. V is TRBV2 and J is TRBJ2-7; D is ambiguous. Trimming removed 8 bases from V and 5 bases from J, with 25 bases in between. The CDR3 has 16 residues. CDR1 is SNHLY, CDR2 FYNNEI, per germline. CDR3 sequence reads: CASHDTTAQRANEQYF. In DNA, the CDR3 is TGTGCCAGCCACGATACGACGGCGCAACGAGCGAACGAGCAGTACTTC.

J is TRBJ1-2 and V is TRBV7-6; D gene uncertain. CDR3 length equals 13 residues. CDR1 and CDR2 from the germline V gene are SGHVS and FNYEAQ. The germline V and J ends were trimmed by 6 bases and 2 bases, with 10 bases remaining between them. The CDR3 here is CASRHPVNYGYTF. CDR3 sequence (DNA): TGTGCCAGCAGACACCCGGTCAACTATGGCTACACCTTC. The whole variable domain, filled in from reference TRBV7-6 and TRBJ1-2, reads GAGVSQSPRYKVTKRGQDVALRCDPISGHVSLYWYRQALGQGPEFLTYFNYEAQQDKSGLPNDRFSAERPEGSISTLTIQRTEQRDSAMYRCASRHPVNYGYTFGSGTRLTVV.

V gene TRBV19 combines with J gene TRBJ2-5; maybe TRBD2 (5 bases). The CDR3 has 14 amino acids. CDR1 and CDR2 (germline): LNHDA, SQIVND (reference sequence). The V gene lost 5 bases and the J gene lost 9 bases, with 19 bases spanning the gap. The CDR3 bases are TGTGCCAGTAGTTCCGCGGACTTGTTTGAGGCCCAGTACTTC. Translated: CASSSADLFEAQYF.

This chain links TRBV7-2 with TRBJ2-7; perhaps TRBD2 as D (5 bases). V was pared by 5 bases and J by 2 bases, with 13 bases between. Germline V CDR1 and CDR2: SGHTA, FQGNSA. The CDR3 totals 14 residues. DNA for the CDR3: TGTGCCAGCAGCCAAGTTTCGGGGACCTACGAGCAGTACTTC. Its translation: CASSQVSGTYEQYF.

The sample holds one count of this clonotype. A read error may explain this, as a much larger clone is one base away. DNA for the CDR3: TGTGCCAGCGGCTTAGCTAGCACTACCAGGGAAGGGCAGTTCTTC. Amino acids: CASGLASTTREGQFF. The chain links TRBV7-2 to TRBJ2-1; D possibly matches TRBD1 or TRBD2 (5 bases each). Germline V gene data show CDR1 as SGHTA and CDR2 as FQGNSA. This CDR3 contains 15 residues. Based on the CDR3 plus reference TRBV7-2 and TRBJ2-1, the full variable domain is GAGVSQSPSNKVTEKGKDVELRCDPISGHTALYWYRQSLGQGLEFLIYFQGNSAPDKSGLPSDRFSAERTGGSVSTLTIQRTQQEDSAVYLCASGLASTTREGQFFGPGTRLTVL.

This clonotype came up many times. V and J are TRBV7-9 and TRBJ1-2; TRBD1 agrees at 7 bases. Germline V gives CDR1 SEHNR, CDR2 FQNEAQ (reference sequence). J lost 5 bases, V lost 5 bases, and 8 bases had no gene match. This CDR3 region has 14 residues. The DNA for the CDR3 is TGTGCCAGCAGCCCTGACCCCAGGGGGTATGGCTACACCTTC. Translation gives CASSPDPRGYGYTF. The full variable domain, its missing parts supplied by reference TRBV7-9 and TRBJ1-2, is DTGVSQNPRHKITKRGQNVTFRCDPISEHNRLYWYRQTLGQGPEFLTYFQNEAQLEKSRLLSDRFSAERPKGSFSTLEIQRTEQGDSAMYLCASSPDPRGYGYTFGSGTRLTVV.

This clonotype was recorded many times. The V gene is TRBV7-7, the J gene TRBJ2-3; D might be TRBD2 (6 bases). This CDR3 has 14 residues. CDR1 is SSHAT, CDR2 FNYEAQ, per germline (reference sequence). The V end was cut by 5 bases, the J end by 9 bases, with 18 bases between. This chain's CDR3 is CASSQRHASATQYF. The CDR3 coding sequence is TGTGCCAGCAGCCAACGGCACGCTAGCGCGACGCAGTATTTT.

This clonotype appeared many times. This chain connects TRBV29-1 to TRBJ2-7; 7 nucleotides line up with TRBD1. Germline V gene sequence: CDR1 SQVTM, CDR2 ANQGSEA. V lost 3 bases and J lost 5; bases outside the gene matches: 7. This CDR3 region has 13 residues. CDR3 nucleotide sequence: TGCAGCGTTGACCAGACAGGGTCTGACGAGCAGTACTTC. This codes for CSVDQTGSDEQYF.

This clonotype was seen more than once but under ten times. The CDR3: CAISGGGQPQHF. For the CDR3, the DNA is TGTGCCATCAGTGGAGGAGGGCAGCCCCAGCATTTT. This chain joins TRBV10-3 and TRBJ1-5; the D is unclear. Trimming removed 4 bases at V and 7 bases at J, with 8 bases between. Germline values: CDR1 ENHRY, CDR2 SYGVKD. CDR3 size: 12 residues.

This clonotype was counted a few times. An end of the junction does not agree with germline; a read error may underlie this. The chain links TRBV2 to TRBJ1-2, with D possibly matching TRBD1 (6 bases). The CDR3 totals 15 residues. CDR1 is SNHLY, CDR2 FYNNEI, per germline. This CDR3 is CANSSILGGSYGYTF. CDR3 DNA: TGTGCCAACAGTTCCATCTTGGGGGGCTCCTATGGCTACACCTTC.

This clonotype came up many times. The chain combines TRBV15 with TRBJ1-2; 8 positions agree with TRBD1. Trimming at V came to 11 bases and at J to 6 bases, leaving 14 bases not matched to a gene. The CDR3 totals 14 residues. Germline CDR1 is LNHNV and CDR2 is YYDKDF (reference sequence). CDR3 DNA sequence: TGTGCCGCCCGAAATCAGGGGGCCCTTGATGGCTACACCTTC. Translating it yields CAARNQGALDGYTF. The whole variable domain, filled in from reference TRBV15 and TRBJ1-2, reads DAMVIQNPRYQVTQFGKPVTLSCSQTLNHNVMYWYQQKSSQAPKLLFHYYDKDFNNEADTPDNFQSRRPNTSFCFLDIRSPGLGDTAMYLCAARNQGALDGYTFGSGTRLTVV.

On this clonotype itself: A read error may account for a junction end that differs from germline. The rearrangement joins TRBV6-1 to TRBJ1-4, with 9 positions matching TRBD1. Germline V gene data show CDR1 as MNHNS and CDR2 as SASEGT. This CDR3 has 14 amino acids. CDR3 nucleotide sequence: TGTGCCAGCAGTGAACGACAGGGGGGTGAACAACTGTTTTTT. The encoded protein is CASSERQGGEQLFF.

The chain recombines TRBV15 with TRBJ2-7; D is perhaps TRBD1 or TRBD2 (5 bases each). The CDR3 has 14 residues. Germline values: CDR1 LNHNV, CDR2 YYDKDF (reference sequence). Trimming pared 1 base from V and 7 bases from J, leaving 14 bases between. For the CDR3, the DNA is TGTGCCACCAGCAGAGGGGACCCCCTCGGGGAGCAGTACTTC. Residues: CATSRGDPLGEQYF.

This clonotype was observed many times. The chain carries TRBV29-1 and TRBJ1-1, with TRBD1 matching over 9 bases. Losses at the gene ends were 6 bases for V and 6 bases for J; bases not matched to a gene: 8. The CDR3 runs to 13 residues. Germline V gene sequence: CDR1 SQVTM, CDR2 ANQGSEA. In nucleotides, the CDR3 is TGCAGCGTAGAGGGACAGGGTGCTTCTGAAGCTTTCTTT. Its translation: CSVEGQGASEAFF.

V usage is TRBV5-4 and J usage is TRBJ2-1, with a possible D match to TRBD2 (6 bases). CDR1 and CDR2 (germline): SGHNT, YYREEE (reference sequence). The CDR3 has 15 amino acids. The ends were cut back, 3 bases at V and 3 bases at J, with 13 bases in the middle. The CDR3 nucleotides read TGTGCCAGCAGCTCCGGGACGGGGGACTACAATGAGCAGTTCTTC. Its translation: CASSSGTGDYNEQFF. Full variable domain (missing parts from reference TRBV5-4 and TRBJ2-1): ETGVTQSPTHLIKTRGQQVTLRCSSQSGHNTVSWYQQALGQGPQFIFQYYREEENGRGNFPPRFSGLQFPNYSSELNVNALELDDSALYLCASSSGTGDYNEQFFGPGTRLTVL.

The chain has TRBV6-1 and TRBJ2-2; no clear D gene. The germline V and J ends were trimmed by 7 bases and 3 bases, with 15 bases remaining between them. CDR1 is MNHNS, CDR2 SASEGT, per germline. This CDR3 spans 15 amino acids. In DNA, the CDR3 is TGTGCCAGCAAGCTGACCGGGTTCTACACCGGGGAGCTGTTTTTT. Protein: CASKLTGFYTGELFF.

This clonotype came up a few times. The chain employs TRBV5-5 and TRBJ2-4; D remains unclear. The germline V gene encodes CDR1 SGHKS and CDR2 YYEKEE (reference sequence). The CDR3 length is 12 residues. Between the trimmed V and J ends, which lost 3 bases and 9 bases, there was a span of 10 bases. The CDR3 here is CASSWVDGIQYF. CDR3 nucleotides: TGTGCCAGCAGCTGGGTGGACGGCATTCAGTACTTC.

J is TRBJ1-4 and V is TRBV25-1; 8 nucleotides line up with TRBD1. There are 17 residues in the CDR3. Trimming removed 4 bases from V and 7 bases from J; junction bases left unmatched: 14. Germline assignment: CDR1 MGHDK and CDR2 SYGVNS. The CDR3 region has the DNA TGTGCCAGCAGTGCTCGGGACAGGACTCAGATGGGTGAAAAACTGTTTTTT. Translation gives CASSARDRTQMGEKLFF.

This clonotype was seen more than once but under ten times. The chain combines TRBV6-6 with TRBJ1-1; D not certain. CDR3 size: 13 residues. Trimming stripped 7 bases from V and 5 bases from J, with 14 bases between. The germline V gene has CDR1 MNHNY and CDR2 SVGAGI (reference sequence). The CDR3 here is CASTLGPGTEAFF. The CDR3 DNA reads TGTGCCAGCACCCTCGGTCCTGGGACTGAAGCTTTCTTT.

This clonotype was seen repeatedly, ten times or more. The CDR3 sequence is CAAFSGTPSFSYEQYF. Here the CDR3 DNA reads TGTGCCGCCTTCTCCGGGACCCCATCTTTCTCCTACGAGCAGTACTTC. The genes are TRBV10-3 and TRBJ2-7; D is perhaps TRBD1 or TRBD2 (5 bases each). The CDR3 loop spans 16 amino acids. V lost 11 bases, J lost 0 bases, and 23 bases lay in between. Per germline, CDR1 ENHRY and CDR2 SYGVKD.

The chain employs TRBV6-1 and TRBJ2-1; 12 nucleotides match TRBD2. CDR1 is MNHNS, CDR2 SASEGT, per germline. V shed 1 base and J 4 bases; nucleotides not matched to a gene: 2. The CDR3 loop spans 16 amino acids. This CDR3 is CASSEGLAGDYNEQFF. The DNA for the CDR3 is TGTGCCAGCAGTGAAGGACTAGCGGGAGATTACAATGAGCAGTTCTTC.

The chain has TRBV5-1 and TRBJ2-7; 14 bases align to TRBD2. Germline CDR1 reads SGHRS; CDR2 reads YFSETQ. The V segment lost 2 bases and the J segment 3 bases; nucleotides outside the gene matches: 4. The CDR3 length is 16 residues. CDR3 region: CASSLEGLAGDYEQYF. The DNA for the CDR3 is TGCGCCAGCAGCTTAGAGGGACTAGCGGGGGACTACGAGCAGTACTTC.

The rearrangement uses TRBV29-1 and TRBJ2-3, with D possibly matching TRBD1 (5 bases). The germline V gene encodes CDR1 SQVTM and CDR2 ANQGSEA. Between the trimmed V and J ends, which lost 6 bases and 0 bases, there was a span of 13 bases. The CDR3 runs to 14 residues. The CDR3 region is CSVRSGPSTDTQYF. CDR3 nucleotide sequence: TGCAGCGTGAGATCAGGGCCGAGCACAGATACGCAGTATTTT.